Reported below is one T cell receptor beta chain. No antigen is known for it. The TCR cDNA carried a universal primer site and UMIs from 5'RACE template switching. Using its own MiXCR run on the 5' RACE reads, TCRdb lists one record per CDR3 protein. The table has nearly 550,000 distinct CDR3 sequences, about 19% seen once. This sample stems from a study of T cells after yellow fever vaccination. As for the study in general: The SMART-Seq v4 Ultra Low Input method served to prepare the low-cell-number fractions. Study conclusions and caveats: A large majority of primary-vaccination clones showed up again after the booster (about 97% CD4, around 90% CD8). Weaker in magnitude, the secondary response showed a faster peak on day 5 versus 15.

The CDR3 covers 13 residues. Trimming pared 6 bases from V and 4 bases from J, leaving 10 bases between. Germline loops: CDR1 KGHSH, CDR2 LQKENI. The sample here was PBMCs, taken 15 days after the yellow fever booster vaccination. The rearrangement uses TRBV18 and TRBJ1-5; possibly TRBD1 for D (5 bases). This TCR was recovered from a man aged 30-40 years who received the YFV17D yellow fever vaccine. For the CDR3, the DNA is TGTGCCAGCTCGCACGACAGAAATCAGCCCCAGCATTTT. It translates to CASSHDRNQPQHF.